This is a list of T cell receptor beta chains from one sample in a study of blood T cell repertoires in COVID-19. Clones were sequenced by immunoSEQ multiplex PCR, and TCRdb holds only the in-frame ones, with some missing. The table lists tens of thousands of clones, over 60% of them singletons. The sample comprised peripheral blood. The receptors shown here come from a man between 70 and 80 years old with COVID-19, enrolled during active disease. CDR3s include the opening cysteine and the closing phenylalanine or tryptophan. A D gene is named only where the DNA matches it firmly. Some rows mark clone size as missing; the rest say once, few, many or name a class of expanded clone.

>TRBJ1-1|.|TRBD1|13|TRBV5-1
TGCGCCAGCAGCCACCCACAGGGGACTGAAGCTTTCTTT
CASSHPQGTEAFF
>TRBJ1-1|.|.|12|TRBV30
TGTGCCTGGGACAGGCCCAACACTGAAGCTTTCTTT
CAWDRPNTEAFF
>TRBJ2-3|once|TRBD1|15|TRBV11-3
TGTGCCAGCAGCGCCGGACAGGGTCTCGCAGATACGCAGTATTTT
CASSAGQGLADTQYF
>TRBJ1-2|.|TRBD1|14|TRBV19
TGTGCCAGTGATTCTCCGGGACAGGGCTATGGCTACACCTTC
CASDSPGQGYGYTF
>TRBJ1-1|few|.|14|TRBV7-2
TGTGCCAGCAGCTTTGAGCGGGGCGGGGGTGAAGCTTTCTTT
CASSFERGGGEAFF
>TRBJ1-4|.|.|17|TRBV28
TGTGCCAGCAGACCCCTCTCTTCCGCAGCAACTAATGAAAAACTGTTTTTT
CASRPLSSAATNEKLFF
>TRBJ2-1|.|TRBD2|17|TRBV7-2
TGTGCCAGCAGCTTAGCGGGACTAGCGGGAGACTACAATGAGCAGTTCTTC
CASSLAGLAGDYNEQFF
>TRBJ2-2|.|TRBD1|14|TRBV28
TGTGCCAGCTCCGGGACAGCCTCCACCGGGGAGCTGTTTTTT
CASSGTASTGELFF
>TRBJ2-1|.|TRBD2|16|TRBV9
TGTGCCAGCAGCGTGGGACTAGCGGTACTCTACAATGAGCAGTTCTTC
CASSVGLAVLYNEQFF
>TRBJ1-3|.|.|15|TRBV6-5
TGTGCCAGCAGTTACATGGGGAGCTCTGGAAACACCATATATTTT
CASSYMGSSGNTIYF
>TRBJ2-3|once|.|18|TRBV24-1
TGTGCCACCAGTGATTCCCGTAGGGCGGGAACTAGCACAGATACGCAGTATTTT
CATSDSRRAGTSTDTQYF
>TRBJ1-1|.|.|17|TRBV18
TGTGCCAGCTCCCCAACGCGGGGACCCTACGCGAACACTGAAGCTTTCTTT
CASSPTRGPYANTEAFF
>TRBJ2-3|.|TRBD2|15|TRBV7-9
TGTGCCAGCAGCCCCGGGGGGGGGAACACAGATACGCAGTATTTT
CASSPGGGNTDTQYF
>TRBJ2-1|few|.|15|TRBV27
TGTGCCAGCAGTACCGGACAGCGTATCTACAATGAGCAGTTCTTC
CASSTGQRIYNEQFF
>TRBJ2-3|.|TRBD2|16|TRBV10-3
TGTGCCACCGGGCTTCGGGAGGCTAGCGACACAGATACGCAGTATTTT
CATGLREASDTDTQYF
>TRBJ1-3|once|.|15|TRBV19
TGTGCCACCCACTCGGCCAGGATCTCTGGAAACACCATATATTTT
CATHSARISGNTIYF
>TRBJ1-1|many|TRBD1|13|TRBV7-9
TGTGCCAGCAGCCTAGGGACAGGGTATGAAGCTTTCTTT
CASSLGTGYEAFF
>TRBJ1-1|.|TRBD1|15|TRBV2
TGTGCCAGCAGTGTTCAGGGGGCGGGGAACACTGAAGCTTTCTTT
CASSVQGAGNTEAFF
>TRBJ2-7|.|TRBD2|19|TRBV7-8
TGTGCCAGCAGCTTAGTAAGGGCTAGCGGGAGTACGGTTAATTACGAGCAGTACTTC
CASSLVRASGSTVNYEQYF
>TRBJ2-1|.|.|17|TRBV13
TGTGCCAGCAGCCTCCCCTCTGGCGGGACAGTAAACAATGAGCAGTTCTTC
CASSLPSGGTVNNEQFF
>TRBJ2-2|.|TRBD2|15|TRBV9
TGTGCCAGCAGCGCGGGACTACCGAACACCGGGGAGCTGTTTTTT
CASSAGLPNTGELFF
>TRBJ1-4|.|TRBD1|11|TRBV18
TGTGCCAGCTCACCGACAGGGGAACTGTTTTTT
CASSPTGELFF
>TRBJ2-1|.|TRBD2|14|TRBV28
TGTGCCAGCATGAGCGGGAGGCTTTACAATGAGCAGTTCTTC
CASMSGRLYNEQFF
>TRBJ2-3|few|.|15|TRBV5-1
TGCGCCAGCAGCTTGGCTAGCGTTAGCACAGATACGCAGTATTTT
CASSLASVSTDTQYF
>TRBJ2-1|.|.|15|TRBV28
TGTGCCAGCAGCCTAGCTGGCGGGGTGGTCAATGAGCAGTTCTTC
CASSLAGGVVNEQFF
>TRBJ1-1|.|TRBD1|15|TRBV4-2
TGTGCCAGCAGCCAGGGGGACAGAAGGAACACTGAAGCTTTCTTT
CASSQGDRRNTEAFF
>TRBJ2-3|.|TRBD2|13|TRBV10-3
TGTGCCATCAGTGAGACTAGCGGGAGGGCGCAGTATTTT
CAISETSGRAQYF
>TRBJ1-4|.|.|14|TRBV28
TGTGCCAGCCTTCCGGGGGCAACTAATGAAAAACTGTTTTTT
CASLPGATNEKLFF
>TRBJ2-2|.|TRBD2|15|TRBV2
TGTGCCAGCAGTGAATCGGGAGGAGGAACCGGGGAGCTGTTTTTT
CASSESGGGTGELFF
>TRBJ2-7|.|.|13|TRBV27
TGTGCCAGCAGTCCCATCCAGTCCTACGAGCAGTACTTC
CASSPIQSYEQYF
>TRBJ1-1|few|.|15|TRBV19
TGTGCCAGTAGTATGCAGGGGAGAGGGAACACTGAAGCTTTCTTT
CASSMQGRGNTEAFF
>TRBJ1-2|.|.|11|TRBV6-6
TGTGCCAGCACGGAGGTGGGTGGCTACACCTTC
CASTEVGGYTF
>TRBJ1-1|.|.|16|TRBV29-1
TGCAGCGTTGAAGGGCCTTGGGCAGGGTTGAACACTGAAGCTTTCTTT
CSVEGPWAGLNTEAFF
>TRBJ1-4|few|TRBD1|14|TRBV18
TGTGCCAGCAAAGACAGGGTAAAAAATGAAAAACTGTTTTTT
CASKDRVKNEKLFF
>TRBJ1-2|.|.|16|TRBV27
TGTGCCAGCAGTTTAAAAGCACGACGCCTCGGAGATGGCTACACCTTC
CASSLKARRLGDGYTF
>TRBJ1-6|once|.|14|TRBV27
TGTGCCAGCAGTTTATGGCAGGGTAATTCACCCCTCCACTTT
CASSLWQGNSPLHF
>TRBJ2-2|.|TRBD2|15|TRBV5-1
TGCGCCAGCAGCTTGGAAAGCGGGAGGGCCGGGGAGCTGTTTTTT
CASSLESGRAGELFF
>TRBJ2-1|.|.|11|TRBV30
TGTGCCTGGAGGACAGTTAATGAGCAGTTCTTC
CAWRTVNEQFF
>TRBJ2-1|.|TRBD2|15|TRBV28
TGTGCCAGCCGTGGGGCGGGAGGGGGCTTTAATGAGCAGTTCTTC
CASRGAGGGFNEQFF
>TRBJ2-3|.|.|14|TRBV5-1
TGCGCCAGCAGCTACGGGGGAGCCTCAGATACGCAGTATTTT
CASSYGGASDTQYF
>TRBJ2-3|.|.|13|TRBV5-1
TGCGCCAGCAGCTTACAATACACAGATACGCAGTATTTT
CASSLQYTDTQYF
>TRBJ1-5|once|TRBD1|15|TRBV6-5
TGTGCCAGCAGTCTGGACAGGGAGAATTATCAGCCCCAGCATTTT
CASSLDRENYQPQHF
>TRBJ1-5|.|TRBD1|15|TRBV28
TGTGCCAGCAGTTTTCTACAGGGGGCCGATCAGCCCCAGCATTTT
CASSFLQGADQPQHF
>TRBJ2-2|.|TRBD2|19|TRBV6-2/TRBV6-3
TGTGCCAGCAGTTGGTACGGGACTAGCGGGAGGGCCTCGAACGGGGAGCTGTTTTTT
CASSWYGTSGRASNGELFF
>TRBJ1-6|.|TRBD1|14|TRBV11-2
TGTGCCAGCAGCTTCGAGACAGGGAATTCACCCCTCCACTTT
CASSFETGNSPLHF
>TRBJ1-1|.|TRBD1|18|TRBV7-9
TGTGCCAGCAGCGCGACAGGGTGGGGGCTTAATGGTAACACTGAAGCTTTCTTT
CASSATGWGLNGNTEAFF
>TRBJ1-1|.|.|15|TRBV7-9
TGTGCCAGCAGCCCCCCCCAGGGGTTCGACACTGAAGCTTTCTTT
CASSPPQGFDTEAFF
>TRBJ2-2|.|.|15|TRBV3-1/TRBV3-2
TGTGCCAGCAGCCACAGGGGGGCAACACCCGGGGAGCTGTTTTTT
CASSHRGATPGELFF
>TRBJ1-5|.|.|15|TRBV7-3
TGTGCCAGCAGCTTAACTGGGGGGTGGGACCAGCCCCAGCATTTT
CASSLTGGWDQPQHF
>TRBJ2-5|.|TRBD2|15|TRBV5-6
TGTGCCAGCAGCTTGAGCGGGAGGGCCCAAGAGACCCAGTACTTC
CASSLSGRAQETQYF
>TRBJ2-3|.|.|13|TRBV11-3
TGTGCCAGCAGCTTAGATCTCCTGGATACGCAGTATTTT
CASSLDLLDTQYF
>TRBJ1-4|once|TRBD1|19|TRBV6-1
TGTGCCAGCAGTGGACCGACAGGGGCTGGGAGCGCAACTAATGAAAAACTGTTTTTT
CASSGPTGAGSATNEKLFF